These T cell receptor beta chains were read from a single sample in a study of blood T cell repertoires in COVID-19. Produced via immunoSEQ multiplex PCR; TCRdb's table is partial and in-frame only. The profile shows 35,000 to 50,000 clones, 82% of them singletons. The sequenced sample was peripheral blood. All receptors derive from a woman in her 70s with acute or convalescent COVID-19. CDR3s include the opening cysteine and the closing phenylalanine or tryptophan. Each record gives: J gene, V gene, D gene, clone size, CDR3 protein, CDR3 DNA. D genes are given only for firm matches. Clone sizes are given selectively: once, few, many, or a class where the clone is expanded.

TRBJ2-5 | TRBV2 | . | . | CATHRDIQETQYF | TGTGCCACCCACCGGGACATACAAGAGACCCAGTACTTC
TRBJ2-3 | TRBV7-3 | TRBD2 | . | CASSYGLAPPVTDTQYF | TGTGCCAGCAGCTACGGACTAGCCCCCCCGGTCACAGATACGCAGTATTTT
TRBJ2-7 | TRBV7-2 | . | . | CASSPTGNSYEQYF | TGTGCCAGCAGCCCGACAGGAAATTCCTACGAGCAGTACTTC
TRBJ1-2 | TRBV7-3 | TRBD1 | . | CASSPGQAVGDGYTF | TGTGCCAGCAGCCCGGGACAGGCCGTGGGGGATGGCTACACCTTC
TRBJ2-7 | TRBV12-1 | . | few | CASSPKNPGLPIYEQYF | TGTGCCAGCAGCCCCAAAAACCCCGGACTACCGATCTACGAGCAGTACTTC
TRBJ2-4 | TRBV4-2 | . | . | CASSQDLETDIQYF | TGTGCCAGCAGCCAAGACCTAGAGACCGACATTCAGTACTTC
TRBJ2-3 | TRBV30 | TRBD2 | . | CACKLAGNTDTQYF | TGTGCCTGTAAACTAGCGGGGAACACAGATACGCAGTATTTT
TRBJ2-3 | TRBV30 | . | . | CAWSVGSRSTDTQYF | TGTGCCTGGAGTGTCGGGAGCAGGAGCACAGATACGCAGTATTTT
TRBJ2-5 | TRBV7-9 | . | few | CASSLQGQETQYF | TGTGCCAGCAGCTTGCAGGGACAAGAGACCCAGTACTTC
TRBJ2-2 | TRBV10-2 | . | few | CASRVAASGELFF | TGCGCCAGCAGGGTCGCGGCCTCCGGGGAGCTGTTTTTT
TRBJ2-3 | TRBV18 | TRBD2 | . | CASSPPGKAGADTQYF | TGTGCCAGCTCACCACCGGGGAAAGCGGGAGCTGATACGCAGTATTTT
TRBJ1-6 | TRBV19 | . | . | CASSPTGSSYNSPLHF | TGTGCCAGTAGTCCAACAGGGAGCTCCTATAATTCACCCCTCCACTTT
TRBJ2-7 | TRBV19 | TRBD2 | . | CASSIGLAGSYEQYF | TGTGCCAGTAGTATTGGACTAGCGGGTTCCTACGAGCAGTACTTC
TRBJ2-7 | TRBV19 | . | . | CASSIIGESSYEQYF | TGTGCCAGTAGTATTATCGGGGAAAGCTCCTACGAGCAGTACTTC
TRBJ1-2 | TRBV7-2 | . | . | CASSLVPPGTSVQVRYTF | TGTGCCAGCAGCTTAGTTCCTCCCGGGACAAGCGTGCAGGTGCGCTACACCTTC
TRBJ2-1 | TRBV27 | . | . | CASRSGLGGQFF | TGTGCCAGCCGCTCGGGATTGGGAGGGCAGTTCTTC
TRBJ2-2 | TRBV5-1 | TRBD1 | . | CASSSMSGQRNTGELFF | TGCGCCAGCAGCTCGATGTCGGGACAGCGTAACACCGGGGAGCTGTTTTTT
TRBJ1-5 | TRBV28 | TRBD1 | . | CASSAPTGYQPQHF | TGTGCCAGCAGTGCTCCGACAGGGTATCAGCCCCAGCATTTT
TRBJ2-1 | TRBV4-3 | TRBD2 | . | CASSKGAGGYNEQFF | TGCGCCAGCAGCAAGGGAGCGGGAGGGTACAATGAGCAGTTCTTC
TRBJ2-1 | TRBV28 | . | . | CASSFRGDEQFF | TGTGCCAGCAGTTTTAGGGGCGATGAGCAGTTCTTC
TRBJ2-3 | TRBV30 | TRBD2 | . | CAWTGQLAGVGDTQYF | TGTGCCTGGACCGGTCAACTAGCGGGAGTGGGAGATACGCAGTATTTT
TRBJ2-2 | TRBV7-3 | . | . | CASSLTAGELFF | TGTGCCAGCAGCCTGACAGCCGGGGAGCTGTTTTTT